The 4 T cell receptor beta chains given below trace back to one sample, sequenced in a study of blood T cell repertoires in COVID-19. Clones were read by immunoSEQ multiplex PCR, and TCRdb kept only the in-frame ones, dropping some. This sample has approximately 290,000 clones, with approximately 83% found just once. Sequencing input: peripheral blood. These receptors were taken from a person aged 70 to 80 with COVID-19, enrolled during active disease.

CDR3 sequence: CASRVDRAKETQYF. CDR3 nucleotide sequence: TGTGCCAGCAGGGTCGACAGGGCAAAAGAGACCCAGTACTTC. The V gene is TRBV6-5, the J gene TRBJ2-5; 7 bases map to TRBD1. The CDR3 totals 14 residues. Germline V gene sequence: CDR1 MNHEY, CDR2 SVGAGI. J was trimmed by 3 bases and V by 6 bases; bases with no gene match: 7.

A few counts support this clone. This chain connects TRBV5-8 to TRBJ2-5; D is uncertain. The CDR3 extends over 13 amino acids. Trimming stripped 7 bases from V and 7 bases from J, with 17 bases between. The germline V gene has CDR1 SGHTS and CDR2 YDEGEE. The CDR3: CASSAPAVATQYF. CDR3 DNA sequence: TGTGCCAGCTCCGCCCCGGCTGTAGCGACCCAGTACTTC.

A remark on this clone: This could be a read error, since a much larger clone is one nucleotide away. J is TRBJ2-5 and V is TRBV11-2; 9 bases agree with TRBD1. The length of the CDR3 is 13 residues. Germline lookup yields CDR1 SGHAT and CDR2 FQNNGV. Germline trimming cut 4 bases from V and 4 bases from J; bases unmatched to any gene: 1. CDR3 in amino acids: CASSSTGGETQYF. CDR3 sequence (DNA): TGTGCCAGCAGCTCGACAGGGGGAGAGACCCAGTACTTC.

This clone was recorded once. The CDR3 protein is CARSRPPLQGNYGYTF. CDR3 sequence (DNA): TGTGCCAGAAGCCGCCCGCCCCTACAGGGAAACTATGGCTACACCTTC. The genes are TRBV5-3 and TRBJ1-2; D is possibly TRBD1 (6 bases). TRBV5-3 is an ORF, with its function uncertain. The length of the CDR3 is 16 residues. Trimming shortened V by 4 bases and J by 2 bases, and 18 bases separated the two germline ends.